The 7 T cell receptor beta chains below come from one sample, sequenced in a study of blood T cell repertoires in COVID-19 (dated by TCRdb to 2019 to 2021). Libraries came from the immunoSEQ multiplex PCR assay. TCRdb mirrors the immuneACCESS table, restricted to in-frame sequences. Some clones are absent from its copies; in checked studies, under half trace to an unresolved V gene, and the reason for the others is unknown. The sample has about 170,000 clones on record, around 86% of them singletons. Roughly 3% of the sample belongs to the ten largest clones. Sequenced material: peripheral blood. The receptors were gathered from a man in his 70s with acute or convalescent COVID-19.

In its sample, this clone was seen a few times. The rearrangement uses TRBV7-2 and TRBJ1-4; 7 bases are a match to TRBD1. With 1 base clipped from V and 8 bases from J, the junction kept 1 base outside the gene matches. Germline CDR1 reads SGHTA; CDR2 reads FQGNSA. CDR3 length: 13 amino acids. CDR3 coding DNA: TGTGCCAGCAGCTTAGAGACAGGGGAAAAACTGTTTTTT. It translates to CASSLETGEKLFF.

The V gene is TRBV5-1, the J gene TRBJ2-3; TRBD1 matches at 7 bases. Trimming removed 0 bases from V and 0 bases from J; junction bases left unmatched: 4. There are 16 residues in the CDR3. Germline-derived CDR1 and CDR2 are SGHRS and YFSETQ. The CDR3: CASSLDRGPSTDTQYF. DNA of the CDR3: TGCGCCAGCAGCTTGGACAGGGGACCTAGCACAGATACGCAGTATTTT.

The chain uses TRBV5-6 and TRBJ1-3; D possibly corresponds to TRBD1 (6 bases). The germline CDR1 and CDR2 sequences are SGHDT and YYEEEE. Between the trimmed V and J ends, which lost 3 bases and 4 bases, there was a span of 14 bases. This CDR3 has 15 residues. The CDR3, as DNA: TGTGCCAGCAGCTCACAACAGGGAACCGGAAACACCATATATTTT. It specifies CASSSQQGTGNTIYF.

The chain links TRBV2 to TRBJ1-1; 7 bases match TRBD1. The CDR3 runs to 14 residues. The V segment lost 6 bases and the J segment 2 bases; nucleotides outside the gene matches: 6. Germline values: CDR1 SNHLY, CDR2 FYNNEI. CDR3 loop: CASSAGQVNTEAFF. The CDR3 DNA sequence: TGTGCCAGCAGCGCCGGACAGGTTAACACTGAAGCTTTCTTT. Looking up the rest from reference TRBV2 and TRBJ1-1 gives the full variable domain: EPEVTQTPSHQVTQMGQEVILRCVPISNHLYFYWYRQILGQKVEFLVSFYNNEISEKSEIFDDQFSVERPDGSNFTLKIRSTKLEDSAMYFCASSAGQVNTEAFFGQGTRLTVV.

The chain recombines TRBV9 with TRBJ1-5; a possible D gene is TRBD1 (5 bases). V was clipped by 4 bases and J by 5 bases, with 25 bases between them. The CDR3 has 18 amino acids. In germline, CDR1 is SGDLS, CDR2 YYNGEE. Here the CDR3 reads CASSPRQYEVGSDQPQHF. CDR3 sequence (DNA): TGTGCCAGCAGCCCTCGACAGTATGAGGTTGGGTCTGATCAGCCCCAGCATTTT. Combining the CDR3 with reference TRBV9 and TRBJ1-5 gives the whole variable domain DSGVTQTPKHLITATGQRVTLRCSPRSGDLSVYWYQQSLDQGLQFLIQYYNGEERAKGNILERFSAQQFPDLHSELNLSSLELGDSALYFCASSPRQYEVGSDQPQHFGDGTRLSIL.

The V gene is TRBV10-3, the J gene TRBJ2-7; tentative D call: TRBD2 (5 bases). V was trimmed by 7 bases and J by 0 bases, leaving 13 bases between them. Germline-derived CDR1 and CDR2 are ENHRY and SYGVKD. This CDR3 contains 14 residues. The CDR3 is CAITPTRDSYEQYF. As DNA, the CDR3 is TGTGCCATCACTCCCACTAGAGACTCCTACGAGCAGTACTTC.

The chain employs TRBV27 and TRBJ2-2, with 13 bases that match TRBD2. The CDR3 spans 17 residues. Germline loops: CDR1 MNHEY, CDR2 SMNVEV (reference sequence). Unmatched junction bases numbered 8, after V lost 7 bases and J lost 3 bases. The CDR3 here is CASIRGLAGVYTGELFF. The DNA of the CDR3 is TGTGCCAGCATCCGCGGACTAGCGGGAGTGTACACCGGGGAGCTGTTTTTT.